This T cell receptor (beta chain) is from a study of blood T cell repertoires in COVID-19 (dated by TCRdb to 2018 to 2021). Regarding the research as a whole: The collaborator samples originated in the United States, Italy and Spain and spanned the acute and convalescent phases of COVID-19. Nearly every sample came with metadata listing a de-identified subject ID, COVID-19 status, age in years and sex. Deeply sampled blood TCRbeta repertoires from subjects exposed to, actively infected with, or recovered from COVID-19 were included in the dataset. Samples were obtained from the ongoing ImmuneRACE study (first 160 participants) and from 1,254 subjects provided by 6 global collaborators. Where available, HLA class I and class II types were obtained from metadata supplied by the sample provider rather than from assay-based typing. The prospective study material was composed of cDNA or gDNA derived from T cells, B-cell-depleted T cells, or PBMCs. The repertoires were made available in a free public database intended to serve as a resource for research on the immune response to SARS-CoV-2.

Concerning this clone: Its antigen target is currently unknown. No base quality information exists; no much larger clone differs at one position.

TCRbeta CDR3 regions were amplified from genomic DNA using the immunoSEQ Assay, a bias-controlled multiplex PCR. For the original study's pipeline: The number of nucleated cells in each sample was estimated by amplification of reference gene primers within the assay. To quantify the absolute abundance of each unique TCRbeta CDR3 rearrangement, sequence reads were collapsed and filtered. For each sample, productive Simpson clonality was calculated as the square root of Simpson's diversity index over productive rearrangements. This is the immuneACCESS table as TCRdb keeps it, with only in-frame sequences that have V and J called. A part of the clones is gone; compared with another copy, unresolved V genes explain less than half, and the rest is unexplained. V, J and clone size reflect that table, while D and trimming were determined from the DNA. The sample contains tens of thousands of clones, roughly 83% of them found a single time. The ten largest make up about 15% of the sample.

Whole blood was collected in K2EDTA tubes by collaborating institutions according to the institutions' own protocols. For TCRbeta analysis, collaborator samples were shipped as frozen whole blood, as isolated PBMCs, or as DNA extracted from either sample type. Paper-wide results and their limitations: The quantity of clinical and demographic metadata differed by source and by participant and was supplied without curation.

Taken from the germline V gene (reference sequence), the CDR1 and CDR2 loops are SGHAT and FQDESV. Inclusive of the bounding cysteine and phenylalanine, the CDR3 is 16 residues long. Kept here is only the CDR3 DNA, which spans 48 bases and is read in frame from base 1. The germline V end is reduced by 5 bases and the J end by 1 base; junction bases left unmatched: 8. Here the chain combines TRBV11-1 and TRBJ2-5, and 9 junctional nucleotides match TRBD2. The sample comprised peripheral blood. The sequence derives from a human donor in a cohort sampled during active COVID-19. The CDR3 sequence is CASSTPSGALQETQYF. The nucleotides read TGTGCCAGCAGCACACCTAGCGGGGCTCTCCAAGAGACCCAGTACTTC.